This TCR beta chain comes out of a study of regulatory T cells in long-lasting Graves disease. Trimming removed 2 bases from V and 4 bases from J, with 22 bases in between. The CDR3 totals 18 residues. Germline V gene data show CDR1 as KGHSH and CDR2 as LQKENI. Investigators prepared the TCR beta libraries by applying iRepertoire HTBI primers and Arm-PCR of CDR3 regions. TCRdb re-called the multiplex PCR reads through MiXCR, storing one row per CDR3 protein. This table has 450,000 to 650,000 distinct CDR3 sequences, 15% to 20% appearing once. The time point was: newly diagnosed GD, antithyroid drugs for less than 3 months. From PBMCs, RNA was extracted and then used to make the TCR library. The same sample was also used in a study of T cells in Graves' hyperthyroidism and ophthalmopathy.

The source is a woman aged 35-60 years with Graves disease. The starting material was peripheral blood mononuclear cells (PBMCs), obtained at new diagnosis, from a patient treated with antithyroid drugs. V usage is TRBV18 and J usage is TRBJ2-3; perhaps D is TRBD1 or TRBD2 (6 bases each). The CDR3 DNA sequence: TGTGCCAGCTCACCATTGGATTGGAAGGGGGGTACGGCAGATACGCAGTATTTT. This codes for CASSPLDWKGGTADTQYF.